Included here is one T cell receptor beta chain sequence, with context. The sample originates from a study of CD8+ T cells in alopecia areata. Trimming took 7 bases from V and 10 from J, leaving 11 bases between them. Germline CDR1 and CDR2: SQVTM and ANQGSEA. The CDR3 loop spans 10 amino acids. As the sequencing template, cDNA was produced by extracting RNA and reverse transcribing it. The method was immunoSEQ multiplex PCR; TCRdb's version includes in-frame clones alone and lacks a portion of them. The sample has around 34,000 clones; roughly half are singletons. The rearrangement uses TRBV29-1 and TRBJ2-1; perhaps TRBD1 as D (5 bases). The source material was NKG2D-high CD8+ T cells sorted from blood. This clonotype was obtained from a human donor with alopecia areata. The CDR3 protein is CSAYNREQFF. DNA of the CDR3: TGCAGCGCGTATAACAGGGAGCAGTTCTTC.